This T cell receptor (beta chain) emerged from a study of cytomegalovirus exposure and HLA in healthy donors. As to this clone: Its target is not known.

Donors were nominally healthy when sampled, though unrecorded immune exposures were likely. The PCR had 60 Vbeta and 13 Jbeta primers. Repertoires were generated with immunoSEQ multiplex PCR, while TCRdb's copy carries only in-frame clones and drops some. The sample carries 100,000 or so clones, around 77% recorded once. The V gene's germline CDR1 is SGHVS and CDR2 FNYEAQ. The J segment lost 5 bases and the V segment lost 4 bases, leaving 4 bases of the junction unmatched. The CDR3 spans 13 residues. General study findings and limits: There were some 150 TCR beta chains listed as cytomegalovirus-associated. Most likely, a cluster of highly shared sequence variants arose as a sequencing artifact. The study carried out a later analysis of TCR beta sequences. It associated approximately 17,000 of them with specific HLA alleles at a false discovery rate of 0.05.

The V gene is TRBV7-6, the J gene TRBJ2-7, with TRBD1 matching over 8 bases. The TCR sequence derives from a male donor in good health and CMV-seropositive. Input material: PBMCs. This CDR3 is CASSSDRDHEQYF. The CDR3 DNA follows: TGTGCCAGCAGCTCGGACAGGGACCACGAGCAGTACTTC.